Sequencing of this T cell receptor beta chain was carried out in a study of blood T cell repertoires in COVID-19. Across the study: Collection of acute and convalescent COVID-19 samples took place in the United States, Italy and Spain.

Germline V lookup: CDR1 MNHEY, CDR2 SVGAGI. The V and J ends lost 7 bases and 0 bases, in that order; junction bases with no gene match: 5. The CDR3 has 15 amino acids. Sequencing used immunoSEQ multiplex PCR; TCRdb keeps in-frame clones, though not all of them. The sample includes about 190,000 clones, about nine tenths of them seen just once. The gene calls are TRBV6-5 and TRBJ2-2; 7 bases align to TRBD1. The receptor's source is a man younger than 40 with acute or convalescent COVID-19. Sequences were obtained from peripheral blood. For the CDR3, the DNA is TGTGCCAGCAAGGGGCAGGGGGCGAACACCGGGGAGCTGTTTTTT. This gives the protein CASKGQGANTGELFF.